This T cell receptor (beta chain) was documented in a study of blood T cell repertoires in COVID-19. As processed by the authors: Amplification of reference gene primers was used by the study to estimate nucleated cell counts. Data came from immunoSEQ multiplex PCR; TCRdb stores just in-frame clones and leaves some out. The V and J calls and the clone size are those of that table, but D and trimming were determined from the DNA. This table holds fewer than 250,000 clones, 70% to 90% found once. The sequencing input was peripheral blood. The TCR was taken from a man aged 45 to 65 with acute or convalescent COVID-19.

The CDR3 protein is CASSATRDRATTSYGYTF. The DNA for the CDR3 is TGTGCCAGCAGCGCAACGCGGGACAGGGCTACTACATCTTATGGCTACACCTTC. The chain joins TRBV9 to TRBJ1-2; 9 bases match TRBD1. After removal of 3 bases from V and 5 bases from J, the junction contained 17 bases not matched to a gene. Germline V lookup: CDR1 SGDLS, CDR2 YYNGEE. This CDR3 comprises 18 residues.